This passage covers 22 T cell receptor beta chains from one sample sequenced in a study of T cells in Graves' hyperthyroidism and ophthalmopathy. What was amplified from RNA transcripts were TCR beta CDR3 regions. The HTBI primer set served for first-round RT-PCR of the TCR CDR3. TCRdb independently ran MiXCR on the multiplex PCR reads; one entry per CDR3 protein. The repertoire holds approximately 490,000 distinct CDR3 sequences, with 20% to 25% as singletons. Sample: blood. These receptors originate from a woman in her 70s with Graves' ophthalmopathy.

The rearrangement uses TRBV20-1 and TRBJ1-2; the D gene is possibly TRBD1 (5 bases). V shed 3 bases and J shed 4 bases, with 12 bases lying between them. CDR1 is DFQATT and CDR2 is SNEGSKA in the germline V gene (reference sequence). The CDR3 totals 13 residues. CDR3 sequence: CSASRQTIYGYTF. CDR3 DNA sequence: TGCAGTGCTAGCCGACAGACTATCTATGGCTACACCTTC.

The chain has TRBV20-1 and TRBJ2-5; the D gene is possibly TRBD1 (6 bases). The germline gives CDR1 DFQATT, CDR2 SNEGSKA (reference sequence). The CDR3 spans 13 residues. V gave up 5 bases and J gave up 4 bases, with 14 bases separating them. The CDR3 reads CSAYTGLGETQYF. CDR3 nucleotides: TGCAGTGCTTATACAGGGTTAGGAGAGACCCAGTACTTC.

In this sample, this clonotype turned up many times. As DNA, the CDR3 is TGTGCCAGCAGATTTGAAGGTTCGAAGGAGACCCAGTACTTC. It specifies CASRFEGSKETQYF. The chain combines TRBV11-2 with TRBJ2-5, with D hard to call. Trimming shortened V by 6 bases and J by 5 bases, and 16 bases separated the two germline ends. The CDR3 loop spans 14 amino acids. The germline V gene has CDR1 SGHAT and CDR2 FQNNGV.

This clonotype has just a few counts. The genes are TRBV12-3 or TRBV12-4 and TRBJ1-4; 8 bases are shared with TRBD1. This CDR3 contains 16 residues. With V trimmed by 6 bases and J by 11 bases, 17 bases remained unmatched. The CDR3 DNA reads TGTGCCAGCAGCCGACAGGGGAGTGGCATGGGCAAGAAACTGTTTTTT. Translated: CASSRQGSGMGKKLFF.

Of note for this clonotype: Its ends do not fully match the called genes, so a read error is possible. The chain has TRBV27 and TRBJ2-5; 7 nucleotides match TRBD2. The CDR3 is made up of 17 amino acids. Germline values: CDR1 MNHEY, CDR2 SMNVEV (reference sequence). The CDR3 DNA sequence: TGTACCAGCAGTTCCCGGTGGAGCGGGACCTTAGGGGAGACCCAGTACTTC. Translated: CTSSSRWSGTLGETQYF.

The chain employs TRBV29-1 and TRBJ2-7; D gene uncertain. V was pared by 6 bases and J by 5 bases, with 5 bases between. CDR1 SQVTM and CDR2 ANQGSEA come from the germline V gene. This CDR3 is 9 amino acids long. DNA of the CDR3: TGCAGCGTCTTTGACGAGCAGTACTTC. Amino acids: CSVFDEQYF.

This clonotype was seen a handful of times. The V gene is TRBV5-1, the J gene TRBJ2-1, with D unclear. V gave up 0 bases and J gave up 9 bases, with 10 bases separating them. CDR3 length: 13 residues. The germline gives CDR1 SGHRS, CDR2 YFSETQ. CDR3 bases: TGCGCCAGCAGCTTGGGAGTAGATAGTGAGCAGTTCTTC. Residues: CASSLGVDSEQFF. Full variable domain (outside the CDR3, taken from reference TRBV5-1 and TRBJ2-1): KAGVTQTPRYLIKTRGQQVTLSCSPISGHRSVSWYQQTPGQGLQFLFEYFSETQRNKGNFPGRFSGRQFSNSRSEMNVSTLELGDSALYLCASSLGVDSEQFFGPGTRLTVL.

In its sample, this clonotype was seen a few times. The V call is TRBV20-1, the J call TRBJ2-5, with D tentatively TRBD1 (7 bases). The CDR3 runs 14 residues. V was pared by 2 bases and J by 5 bases, with 15 bases between. CDR1 DFQATT and CDR2 SNEGSKA come from the germline V gene (reference sequence). CDR3 amino acids: CSARPGGSVETQYF. CDR3 DNA: TGCAGTGCTAGACCAGGGGGGAGTGTGGAGACCCAGTACTTC.

The chain combines TRBV3-1 with TRBJ1-2, with 7 positions matching TRBD1. V lost 4 bases to trimming and J lost 4 bases; unmatched junction nucleotides: 9. Germline V gene sequence: CDR1 LGHDT, CDR2 YNNKEL (reference sequence). The CDR3 totals 15 residues. CDR3 DNA sequence: TGTGCCAGCAGCCGAGGAATGGGACAGACCTATGGCTACACCTTC. Translated: CASSRGMGQTYGYTF.

This clonotype was counted at least ten times. V is TRBV12-3 or TRBV12-4 and J is TRBJ1-1; the D gene is possibly TRBD1 (5 bases). The CDR3 totals 17 residues. The V end was cut by 2 bases, the J end by 4 bases, with 20 bases between. CDR3 residues: CASSLSGQGPLGTEAFF. The CDR3 DNA reads as TGTGCCAGCAGTTTATCTGGGCAGGGACCACTGGGCACTGAAGCTTTCTTT.

This clonotype has ten or more counts. The rearrangement joins TRBV29-1 to TRBJ2-1, with D hard to call. Per germline, CDR1 SQVTM and CDR2 ANQGSEA. V lost 3 bases to trimming and J lost 1 base, with 13 bases between them. The CDR3 spans 15 residues. This CDR3 is CSVDMGLGSYNEQFF. The CDR3 region has the DNA TGCAGCGTTGATATGGGGTTAGGTTCCTACAATGAGCAGTTCTTC.

The chain employs TRBV5-1 and TRBJ1-2; D is undetermined. This CDR3 has 13 residues. Trimming took 4 bases from V and 8 from J, leaving 15 bases between them. The germline V gene encodes CDR1 SGHRS and CDR2 YFSETQ. The CDR3 DNA reads as TGCGCCAGCAGCCTTCCCATCGGGGAAGGCTACACCTTC. Translation gives CASSLPIGEGYTF.

This clonotype was seen a handful of times. V is TRBV30 and J is TRBJ2-1, with 13 bases that match TRBD2. The trim removed 5 bases at V and 2 bases at J, leaving 3 bases unmatched. The CDR3 has 15 residues. Germline values: CDR1 GTSNPN, CDR2 SVGIG (reference sequence). The CDR3, as DNA: TGTGCCTGGGGGGGACTAGCGGGACCCTACAATGAGCAGTTCTTC. It codes for CAWGGLAGPYNEQFF.

This clonotype was detected a few times. CDR3 sequence reads: CASSSQGLRDEQYF. The CDR3 region has the DNA TGTGCCAGCAGTTCGCAGGGGCTGAGGGACGAGCAGTACTTC. J is TRBJ2-7 and V is TRBV28; D may be TRBD1 (6 bases). The CDR3 has 14 amino acids. Looked up from germline, CDR1 is MDHEN and CDR2 is SYDVKM. With 4 bases removed from V and 5 bases from J, the gap between germline ends came to 15 bases.

The rearrangement uses TRBV7-9 and TRBJ2-7; D unclear. V gave up 7 bases and J gave up 5 bases, with 12 bases separating them. The CDR3 is made up of 12 amino acids. CDR1 SEHNR and CDR2 FQNEAQ come from the germline V gene (reference sequence). The CDR3 loop reads CASTALGNEQYF. The CDR3 nucleotides read TGTGCCAGCACCGCGTTAGGGAACGAGCAGTACTTC.

This clonotype has only a few counts. V gene TRBV29-1 combines with J gene TRBJ1-1; 7 bases match TRBD1. This CDR3 region has 13 residues. CDR1 is SQVTM and CDR2 is ANQGSEA in the germline V gene. V shed 4 bases and J 2 bases; nucleotides not matched to a gene: 4. CDR3 residues: CSVGQGVNTEAFF. The CDR3 DNA is TGCAGCGTTGGGCAGGGGGTTAACACTGAAGCTTTCTTT.

The chain uses TRBV6-1 and TRBJ2-7; D call uncertain. The germline gives CDR1 MNHNS, CDR2 SASEGT. V shed 8 bases and J shed 2 bases, with 13 bases lying between them. This CDR3 comprises 13 residues. The CDR3 region is CASGKQPTYEQYF. CDR3 sequence (DNA): TGTGCCAGCGGGAAACAGCCTACCTACGAGCAGTACTTC.

This clonotype has just a few counts. J is TRBJ1-1 and V is TRBV15; tentatively, D is TRBD1 (6 bases). Germline V CDR1 and CDR2: LNHNV, YYDKDF (reference sequence). Trimming pared 5 bases from V and 0 bases from J, leaving 7 bases between. CDR3 size: 13 residues. CDR3 DNA: TGTGCCACCAGCGGACAGATGAACACTGAAGCTTTCTTT. Encoded protein: CATSGQMNTEAFF.

The chain is built from TRBV20-1 and TRBJ1-5; possibly TRBD1 for D (6 bases). The germline V and J ends were trimmed by 2 bases and 1 base, with 9 bases remaining between them. CDR1 and CDR2 (germline): DFQATT, SNEGSKA (reference sequence). The CDR3 has 14 residues. The CDR3 region is CSARPTGSNQPQHF. The CDR3 DNA reads TGCAGTGCTAGACCGACAGGAAGCAATCAGCCCCAGCATTTT.

The chain combines TRBV7-3 with TRBJ2-6; D not resolved. The CDR3 contains 19 residues. The germline V gene encodes CDR1 SGHTA and CDR2 FQGTGA. The V end lost 5 bases, the J end lost 0 bases, and 20 bases lay between the germline ends. The CDR3 here is CASSPITALSSSGANVLTF. Here the CDR3 DNA reads TGTGCCAGCAGCCCGATAACCGCCCTCTCAAGCTCTGGGGCCAACGTCCTGACTTTC. Based on the CDR3 plus reference TRBV7-3 and TRBJ2-6, the full variable domain is GAGVSQTPSNKVTEKGKYVELRCDPISGHTALYWYRQSLGQGPEFLIYFQGTGAADDSGLPNDRFFAVRPEGSVSTLKIQRTERGDSAVYLCASSPITALSSSGANVLTFGAGSRLTVL.

The sample holds a few counts of this clonotype. The V gene is TRBV20-1, the J gene TRBJ2-4; D gene ambiguous. V was cut by 4 bases and J by 0 bases, with 13 bases left in between. The CDR3 has 15 amino acids. The germline V gene has CDR1 DFQATT and CDR2 SNEGSKA (reference sequence). The CDR3 sequence is CSANRRTAAKNIQYF. CDR3 DNA sequence: TGCAGTGCTAATCGCAGGACCGCAGCCAAAAACATTCAGTACTTC.

This clonotype was seen more than once but under ten times. The chain uses TRBV10-3 and TRBJ2-2; D unresolved. The CDR3 runs 15 residues. Germline CDR1 is ENHRY and CDR2 is SYGVKD. As DNA, the CDR3 is TGTGCAACGAGGAGTGGAGATCCGGACACCGGGGAGCTGTTTTTT. It yields the protein CATRSGDPDTGELFF.